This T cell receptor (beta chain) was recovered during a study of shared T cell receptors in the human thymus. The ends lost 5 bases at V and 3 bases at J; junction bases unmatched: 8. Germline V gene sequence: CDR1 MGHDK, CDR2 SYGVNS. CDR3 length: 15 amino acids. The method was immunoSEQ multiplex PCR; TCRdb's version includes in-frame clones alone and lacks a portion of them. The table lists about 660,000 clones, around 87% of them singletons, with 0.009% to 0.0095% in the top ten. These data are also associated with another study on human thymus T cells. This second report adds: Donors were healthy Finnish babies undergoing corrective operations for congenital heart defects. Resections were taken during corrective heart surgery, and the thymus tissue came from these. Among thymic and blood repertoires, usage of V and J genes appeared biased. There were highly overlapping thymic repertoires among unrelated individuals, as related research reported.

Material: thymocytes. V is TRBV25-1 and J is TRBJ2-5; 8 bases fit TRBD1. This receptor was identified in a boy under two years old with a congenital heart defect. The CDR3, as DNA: TGTGCCAGCAGTATACAGGGGGAGGATGAAGAGACCCAGTACTTC. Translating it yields CASSIQGEDEETQYF.